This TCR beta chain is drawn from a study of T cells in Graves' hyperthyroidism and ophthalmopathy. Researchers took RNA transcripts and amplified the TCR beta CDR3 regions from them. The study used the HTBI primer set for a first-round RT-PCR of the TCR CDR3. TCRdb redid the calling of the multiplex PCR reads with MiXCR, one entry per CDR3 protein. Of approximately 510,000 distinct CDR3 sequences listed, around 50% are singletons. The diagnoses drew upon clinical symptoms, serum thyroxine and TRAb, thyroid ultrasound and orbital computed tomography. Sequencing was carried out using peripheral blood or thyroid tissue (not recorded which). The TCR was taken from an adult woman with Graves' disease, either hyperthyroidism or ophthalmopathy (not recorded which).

This CDR3 reads CAISESNRPTEAFF. DNA for the CDR3: TGTGCCATCAGTGAGTCGAATCGACCTACTGAAGCTTTCTTT. This chain joins TRBV10-3 and TRBJ1-1; unclear D gene. The V and J ends lost 0 bases and 5 bases respectively, with 10 bases between them. The CDR3 has 14 residues. CDR1 ENHRY and CDR2 SYGVKD come from the germline V gene.